A selection of T cell receptor beta chains follows, all from one sample in a study of T cells in Graves' hyperthyroidism and ophthalmopathy. TCRdb reprocessed the multiplex PCR reads via MiXCR and lists one record per CDR3 protein. The repertoire holds about 640,000 distinct CDR3 sequences, more than 14% seen once, with roughly an eighth in the top ten. The material sequenced was blood. The origin of the receptors is a woman in her fifties or sixties with Graves' ophthalmopathy. The CDR3 runs from the conserved cysteine through the conserved F or W. A D gene is named only where the DNA matches it firmly. The listing skips clone size in some rows; elsewhere it reads once, few, many or a size class.

d_call j_call v_call clone_size cdr3_nt cdr3_aa
. TRBJ2-7 TRBV28 many TGTGCCAGCAGCCCAGACGGACAGACTTACTCCTACGAGCAGTACTTC CASSPDGQTYSYEQYF
. TRBJ1-2 TRBV27 many TGTGCCAGCAGTTTATCGGGGGCAGGGACGAACGGCTACACCTTC CASSLSGAGTNGYTF
. TRBJ2-4 TRBV7-2 many TGTGCCAGCAGCTTAGGGGTGCTAGCCAAAAACATTCAGTACTTC CASSLGVLAKNIQYF
. TRBJ2-5 TRBV29-1 . TGCAGCGCCCCCGGGGGAGAAAGCCGGGAGACCCAGTACTTC CSAPGGESRETQYF
TRBD2 TRBJ2-1 TRBV5-4 many TGTGCCAGCAGCTTGAGCCTAGCGGGAGTCGTTGGTGGGCAGTTCTTC CASSLSLAGVVGGQFF
. TRBJ2-4 TRBV28 few TGTGCCAGCAGTTTACCCCCACACCGAGCCAAAAACATTCAGTACTTC CASSLPPHRAKNIQYF
. TRBJ2-7 TRBV7-2 many TGTGCCAGCAACAGGGTGGGGTACGAGCAGTACTTC CASNRVGYEQYF
TRBD1 TRBJ2-2 TRBV29-1 . TGCAGCGCTGACAGGGGTGTCACCGGGGAGCTGTTTTTT CSADRGVTGELFF
. TRBJ2-7 TRBV7-2 . TGTGCCAGCAGCTTAGTATCGAGGGACGCAGCATACTACGAGCAGTACTTC CASSLVSRDAAYYEQYF
. TRBJ2-4 TRBV28 many TGTGCCAGCAGTCTCAGACTGCTCTTGGGGGCCAAAAACATTCAGTACTTC CASSLRLLLGAKNIQYF
TRBD2 TRBJ2-7 TRBV20-1 many TGCAGTGCTAGAGATCTTCTAGCGGGAGAAGGCTACGAGCAGTACTTC CSARDLLAGEGYEQYF
TRBD2 TRBJ2-1 TRBV28 many TGTGCCAGCAGAAGCGGGAGCAGAAATGAGCAGTTCTTC CASRSGSRNEQFF
. TRBJ1-5 TRBV3-1 many TGTGCCAGCAGCCAACGGTCCAGGGGTAATCAGCCCCAGCATTTT CASSQRSRGNQPQHF
TRBD1 TRBJ2-1 TRBV12-3/TRBV12-4 many TGTGCCAGCAGGTCAGGCCGGGACAGGGCATACAATGAGCAGTTCTTC CASRSGRDRAYNEQFF
TRBD2 TRBJ2-7 TRBV7-3 . TGTGCCAGCAGCCCTCAGATGGGAGGGCGTGAGCAGTACTTC CASSPQMGGREQYF
. TRBJ2-4 TRBV3-2 few TGTGCCAGCAGCCAAATTAAGGGAGGCAAAAACATTCAGTACTTC CASSQIKGGKNIQYF
. TRBJ1-1 TRBV29-1 few TGCAGCGTACCGGACCAGAACACTGAAGCTTTCTTT CSVPDQNTEAFF
. TRBJ2-3 TRBV7-2 many TGTGCCAGCAGCTTAGATCGGGTAGCGGCAGATACGCAGTATTTT CASSLDRVAADTQYF
. TRBJ2-4 TRBV9 few TGTGCCAGCAGCGTAGGGCAGGGAAACATTCAGTACTTC CASSVGQGNIQYF
. TRBJ1-3 TRBV6-4 . TGTGCCAGCAGCTATAGGGTGCGGGGGATCTCTGGAAACACCATATATTTT CASSYRVRGISGNTIYF
. TRBJ2-3 TRBV27 many TGTGCCAGCAGTTTAGTGAGGGAGATCCAAGATACGCAGTATTTT CASSLVREIQDTQYF
. TRBJ2-7 TRBV20-1 . TGCAGTGCTAAGGGGATTGATGGGACGCCAGTTTCCTACGAGCAGTACTTC CSAKGIDGTPVSYEQYF
. TRBJ2-1 TRBV28 many TGTGCCAGCAGGGAACGGGGTAGTGTCAATGAGCAGTTCTTC CASRERGSVNEQFF
. TRBJ1-2 TRBV27 many TGTGCCAGCAGTTTATCTGGCCCCAGGGATCGGTACGGCTACACCTTC CASSLSGPRDRYGYTF
. TRBJ1-1 TRBV4-1 many TGCGCCAGCAGCCAAGATAGGGCTTCTGAAGCTTTCTTT CASSQDRASEAFF
TRBD1 TRBJ1-5 TRBV19 once TGTGCCAGTAGTGTGACAGGGTCGAGCAATCAGCCCCAGCATTTT CASSVTGSSNQPQHF
TRBD1 TRBJ1-2 TRBV19 few TGTGCCAGTAGTTCGGGTGACGACAGGGGCCGGCGTGGCTACACCTTC CASSSGDDRGRRGYTF
. TRBJ1-1 TRBV19 . TGTGCCAGTAGTTCCCCGGCAGGGGCGGGGGACACTGAAGCTTTCTTT CASSSPAGAGDTEAFF
TRBD1 TRBJ1-5 TRBV27 few TGTGCCAGCAGTCCCCGGACAGGGAAGAATCAGCCCCAGCATTTT CASSPRTGKNQPQHF
. TRBJ2-2 TRBV9 . TGTGCCAGCAGCGTAGGGGCTTCCGCCGGGGAGCTGTTTTTT CASSVGASAGELFF
TRBD2 TRBJ2-1 TRBV6-2/TRBV6-3 many TGTGCCAGCAGGCGACGACTAGCGCCCTACAATGAGCAGTTCTTC CASRRRLAPYNEQFF
. TRBJ2-2 TRBV2 many TGTGCCAGCAGAGGGGGGGGCAGAGCGAACACCGGGGAGCTGTTTTTT CASRGGGRANTGELFF
. TRBJ2-2 TRBV7-2 many TGTGCCAGCAGCTTAGTGTCCCCGGGAATGACGAACACCGGGGAGCTGTTTTTT CASSLVSPGMTNTGELFF
. TRBJ2-1 TRBV7-3 . TGTGCCAGCAGCGAAAATCGGGATAATGAGCAGTTCTTC CASSENRDNEQFF
. TRBJ2-2 TRBV3-1 many TGTGCCAGCAGCCAAGTCGGGGAGCTGTTTTTT CASSQVGELFF
TRBD1 TRBJ1-5 TRBV6-2/TRBV6-3 few TGTGCCAGCAGTCGATCCGGGACAGGGCCCCATCAGCCCCAGCATTTT CASSRSGTGPHQPQHF
TRBD2 TRBJ2-7 TRBV6-6 . TGTGCCAGCAGTTACTTTCGGGAGGCCTCCTACGAGCAGTACTTC CASSYFREASYEQYF
TRBD1 TRBJ1-2 TRBV3-1 . TGTGCCAGCAGCCAAGTAGGGACAGGGTCGCATGGCTACACCTTC CASSQVGTGSHGYTF
TRBD2 TRBJ2-2 TRBV27 . TGTGCCAGCAGTTACCTAGCGGGAGGGAGCGGGGAGCTGTTTTTT CASSYLAGGSGELFF
. TRBJ2-1 TRBV29-1 few TGCAGCGTTGCTATTGCTGGTGAGCAGTTCTTC CSVAIAGEQFF
TRBD1 TRBJ2-7 TRBV6-1 . TGTGCCAGCACCAAACACCCGGGACAGGGTAACTACGAGCAGTGCTTC CASTKHPGQGNYEQCF
. TRBJ2-7 TRBV12-3/TRBV12-4 many TGTGCCAGCAGTTCCCTGATAGATACCTACGAGCAGTACTTC CASSSLIDTYEQYF
TRBD2 TRBJ2-5 TRBV6-1 few TGTGCCAGCAGCAACAGCCCGGGACTAGAAGAGACCCAGTACTTC CASSNSPGLEETQYF
. TRBJ2-1 TRBV7-3 few TGTGCCAGCAGCTTAAACTCCGGGAGTGACTTGTATGAGCAGTTCTTC CASSLNSGSDLYEQFF
TRBD2 TRBJ2-1 TRBV7-9 . TGTGCCAGCAGCTTCTTACAGGGACTAGCGGGAGTTAATGAGCAGTTCTTC CASSFLQGLAGVNEQFF
. TRBJ2-1 TRBV6-2/TRBV6-3 . TGTGCCAGCAGTCACCACTACCGACCGGACCGGCGCCCCTACAATGAGCAGTTCTTC CASSHHYRPDRRPYNEQFF
. TRBJ2-1 TRBV7-3 . TGTGCCAGCAGCTTAAGAGGGAGGACCTCCTACAATGAGCAGTTCTTC CASSLRGRTSYNEQFF
. TRBJ1-1 TRBV7-8 many TGTGCCAGCAGGAGAGGGAACAAGAACACTGAAGCTTTCTTT CASRRGNKNTEAFF
TRBD2 TRBJ2-3 TRBV10-3 few TGTGCCATCAGAACGACTAGCGGGAGGTTTCATACGCAGTATTTT CAIRTTSGRFHTQYF
TRBD1 TRBJ2-7 TRBV4-1 many TGCGCCAGCAGCCATGGGACAGGGGGCACCTACGAGCAGTACTTC CASSHGTGGTYEQYF
. TRBJ1-6 TRBV14 few TGTGCCAGCAGCCAAGATCTTGACGGACCCCTCCACTTT CASSQDLDGPLHF
. TRBJ2-2 TRBV9 few TGTGCCAGCAGCGGGGACTCCTGGGGGACCGGGGAGCTGTTTTTT CASSGDSWGTGELFF
TRBD2 TRBJ2-7 TRBV28 many TGTGCCATCGAAAGACTAGCGGGAGTCGAGCAGTACTTC CAIERLAGVEQYF
TRBD2 TRBJ2-3 TRBV7-8 many TGTGCCAGCAGCTTCGAAGCGGGGCACACAGATACGCAGTATTTT CASSFEAGHTDTQYF
. TRBJ2-5 TRBV20-1 many TGCAGTGCTTTAGCCCGCGGGGAGACCCAGTACTTC CSALARGETQYF
TRBD1 TRBJ1-4 TRBV2 many TGTGCCGGAGGGGACAGGGTGACGACTAATGAAAAACTGTTTTTT CAGGDRVTTNEKLFF
TRBD1 TRBJ1-1 TRBV30 many TGTGCCTGGTCATATGTGGGACAGAGGAACACTGAAGCTTTCTTT CAWSYVGQRNTEAFF